The sequence of this T cell receptor (beta chain) was determined in a study of shared clonotypes between healthy human individuals. In the study overall: The composition of the donors was a couple of women and three men aged 18 to 49.

The length of the CDR3 is 13 residues. Per germline, CDR1 SGHRS and CDR2 YFSETQ. Findings of the study overall: Among a handful of donors, approximately 5% of naive CD4 clonotypes were found in common.

The data were produced by immunoSEQ multiplex PCR, yet TCRdb's version contains in-frame clones alone and is incomplete. The sample lists roughly 1,100,000 clones, roughly 70% occurring once. Points on this clone: Its matching antigen is unknown. A read error may produce the germline difference seen at one junction end.

The chain has TRBV5-1 and TRBJ2-7; TRBD2 is a possible D gene (6 bases). Sequencing was performed on memory CD4+ T cells sorted from blood. The subset was: CD45RA-negative fraction. The TCR comes from a man aged 18-30 years in good health. CDR3 sequence reads: CASSSEGSTTGVF. CDR3 nucleotides: TGCGCCAGCAGCTCGGAGGGATCTACGACCGGCGTCTTC.